The 10 T cell receptor beta chains given below trace back to one sample, sequenced in a study of T-cell memory formation after mild COVID-19. TCRdb reanalysed the 5' RACE reads using MiXCR and keeps one entry per CDR3 protein. Among about 360,000 distinct CDR3 sequences listed, 10% to 15% were seen once. Sequenced sample: PBMCs or a T cell subset sorted from them (not recorded which). The receptors were gathered from a man aged 18 to 30 who had mild COVID-19 (a few samples of this study predate the infection). Cell type and time point are not known.

This clonotype appeared many times. The rearrangement uses TRBV7-2 and TRBJ2-7; 8 bases agree with TRBD2. The CDR3 is 12 amino acids. The germline V gene encodes CDR1 SGHTA and CDR2 FQGNSA. Trimming cost V 8 bases and J 1 base; bases outside gene matches: 1. The CDR3 region is CASREGSYEQYF. The CDR3 region has the DNA TGTGCCAGCCGGGAGGGTTCCTACGAGCAGTACTTC.

This clonotype has only a few counts. The chain carries TRBV3-1 and TRBJ2-3, with D perhaps given as TRBD1 or TRBD2 (5 bases each). Germline CDR1 LGHDT, CDR2 YNNKEL (reference sequence). V lost 6 bases to trimming and J lost 6 bases, with 16 bases between them. CDR3 length: 14 residues. CDR3 in amino acids: CASSRDPTPDTQYF. The DNA of the CDR3 is TGTGCCAGCAGTAGGGACCCTACTCCCGATACGCAGTATTTT.

This clonotype has more than one count but fewer than ten. The chain recombines TRBV5-1 with TRBJ2-5; D may be TRBD1 or TRBD2 (5 bases each). V lost 7 bases and J lost 1, with 14 bases in between. The CDR3 length is 14 residues. Germline V CDR1 and CDR2: SGHRS, YFSETQ. The CDR3 sequence is CASHGGRTQETQYF. The CDR3 coding sequence is TGCGCCAGCCATGGGGGACGGACCCAAGAGACCCAGTACTTC.

This clonotype was seen a handful of times. This chain connects TRBV27 to TRBJ2-2; D unresolved. Trimming left V 2 bases short and J 5 bases short, with 6 bases between. The CDR3 totals 13 residues. Germline V gives CDR1 MNHEY, CDR2 SMNVEV (reference sequence). CDR3: CASSLRKTGELFF. In DNA form, the CDR3 reads TGTGCCAGCAGTTTACGGAAAACCGGGGAGCTGTTTTTT.

Comments on this clonotype: One junction end disagrees with the germline gene, perhaps due to a read error. The chain combines TRBV5-1 with TRBJ2-5; 9 nucleotides agree with TRBD1. Germline loops: CDR1 SGHRS, CDR2 YFSETQ. CDR3 length: 14 amino acids. The CDR3 region is CASRLDRGRETQYF. CDR3 in DNA: TGCGCCAGCAGGTTGGACAGGGGAAGGGAGACCCAGTACTTC.

This clonotype was observed at least ten times. Here the CDR3 DNA reads TGCAGCGTTGGGGTAAATGAGCAGTTCTTC. Translation: CSVGVNEQFF. The genes are TRBV29-1 and TRBJ2-1; D gene unclear. Germline loops: CDR1 SQVTM, CDR2 ANQGSEA. This CDR3 comprises 10 residues. Trimming removed 4 bases from V and 7 bases from J, with 5 bases in between.

This clonotype has a count of ten or more. The rearrangement links TRBV5-1 to TRBJ2-5; D is ambiguous. Germline CDR1 is SGHRS and CDR2 is YFSETQ. This CDR3 has 14 residues. V was shortened by 0 bases and J by 5 bases, with 11 bases between the two germline ends. This CDR3 is CASSLVTSRETQYF. In DNA, the CDR3 is TGCGCCAGCAGCTTGGTGACCAGTCGTGAGACCCAGTACTTC.

This chain joins TRBV9 and TRBJ2-6; D unresolved. CDR1 is SGDLS, CDR2 YYNGEE, per germline. This CDR3 comprises 14 residues. Trimming removed 4 bases from V and 1 base from J, with 6 bases in between. The CDR3 sequence: CASSIESGANVLTF. CDR3 DNA sequence: TGTGCCAGCAGCATAGAGTCTGGGGCCAACGTCCTGACTTTC.

A few counts support this clonotype. This chain uses TRBV28 with TRBJ2-2, with TRBD1 matching 10 bases. CDR1 and CDR2 (germline): MDHEN, SYDVKM. This CDR3 spans 17 amino acids. J gave up 4 bases and V 6 bases, and 11 bases lay outside the gene matches. CDR3 amino acids: CASRRQGAAYRTGELFF. CDR3 coding DNA: TGTGCCAGCAGGAGACAGGGGGCGGCATATCGCACCGGGGAGCTGTTTTTT.

This clonotype was found a few times. The rearrangement joins TRBV6-5 to TRBJ2-7; TRBD1 matches 9 bases. The V gene's germline CDR1 is MNHEY and CDR2 SVGAGI. The CDR3 contains 13 residues. Losses at the gene ends were 2 bases for V and 4 bases for J; bases not matched to a gene: 0. CDR3: CASSYGTGYEQYV. CDR3 DNA sequence: TGTGCCAGCAGTTACGGGACAGGGTACGAGCAGTACGTC.